This T cell receptor (beta chain) was recovered during a study of STAT5B mutations in CD4+ large granular lymphocyte leukemia (dated 2022 in TCRdb). A note on the overall study: When cryopreserved patient cells were available, CD8+ cells were depleted as a first step, and selection with anti-CD4 microbeads followed. The study compared the TCRbeta repertoires of patients with CD4+ T-cell large granular lymphocyte leukemia against the TCRbeta repertoires of healthy blood donors. The purity of purified fractions was confirmed by flow cytometry on FACSCanto II or FACSVerse to exceed 95% among lymphocytes. Paper-wide results and their limitations: TRBV06-family usage was enriched among the top patient clones (8/27) compared with healthy controls (2/35). Each patient's main leukemic clonotypes were private, but approximately 25% of these clonotypes showed up at low frequency in the non-leukemic repertoires of other patients. The sources of patient cells varied, and only six or seven CD4-sorted patient samples were included in the clonality comparison with healthy controls. The data were not HLA-matched, and the higher clonality in CD4+ T-LGLL than in CD8+ T-LGLL could be due to the relatively small sample size. Greater clonality appeared to be present in CD4-sorted patient repertoires than in healthy CD4+ repertoires, and the difference was retained after the putative leukemic clones were removed.

On this clone itself: The antigen it recognizes is unknown. Per-base quality was not reported, and no clone a single base away is much larger than it.

CDR1 and CDR2 (SNHLY, FYNNEI) derive from the germline V gene. Reading from cysteine to phenylalanine, the CDR3 counts 14 amino acids. Only the CDR3 region is kept as DNA, spanning 42 bases read in frame from base 1. Trimming removed 5 bases from V and 4 bases from J; the gene matches leave 6 bases unexplained. Hematology units in Padova (Italy), Helsinki (Finland) and Shinshu (Japan) recruited the CD4+ T-LGLL patients. Depending on sample availability, patient samples were obtained as bead-purified CD4+, CD4+CD8+, CD57+ or CD56+ fractions, or as unselected PBMC. The TCRbeta data from patients were combined with somatic STAT5B mutation profiles that came from deep amplicon sequencing of the same DNA. All TCR-sequenced material derived from peripheral blood: patient blood samples and healthy donor buffy coats. Peripheral blood mononuclear cells were isolated by Ficoll-Hypaque gradient centrifugation. The Gentra Puregene Cell and Tissue kit was used for genomic DNA extraction, and quantification was performed on a Qubit 2.0 fluorometer.

The immunoSEQ assay at survey resolution was used to sequence TCRbeta rearrangements from genomic DNA. For the original study's pipeline: Clonotypes making up more than 5% of the repertoire were considered putative leukemic clones, giving more than 55 such clones in about 27 patients. In the TCR sequencing data, the smallest productive clonotype frequency that could be detected was 2.59 x 10-5. Only productive TCRbeta rearrangements, meaning sequences that were complete and in-frame, were kept for the analyses. Sample clonality was computed as Simpson clonality in the immunoSEQ Analyzer version 3.0. Clones were categorized by frequency as very rare, small, medium, large (1-20%) or hyperexpanded (>20%). OLGA 1.2.3 estimated generation probabilities, VDJtools produced V-gene circos plots, VDJdb was queried for specificities, and GLIPH identified CDR3 motifs. Here the immuneACCESS table is served through TCRdb, limited to in-frame sequences with V and J called. Missing clones are a known gap in these copies; in checked studies unresolved V genes cover under half, and the rest lacks a known reason. The D gene and trimming were derived from the DNA, and the V and J assignments and clone size from that table. The sample has some 4,500 clones on record, about four fifths of them singletons. Around 8% of the sample is taken by the ten largest.

The sequence was obtained from a man aged 65 to 79 with CD4+ T-cell large granular lymphocyte leukemia. Recombination connected TRBV2 to TRBJ2-5; 8 bases in between match TRBD1. The sample was PBMCs. The CDR3: CASSRQGARETQYF. Read as DNA, the sequence is TGTGCCAGCAGTAGGCAGGGGGCGCGAGAGACCCAGTACTTC.